One and the same sample provided the 25 T cell receptor beta chains below, sequenced in a study of T cell clonality in common variable immunodeficiency. Produced via immunoSEQ multiplex PCR; TCRdb's table is partial and in-frame only. The sample is made up of some 45,000 clones, none counted only once. Sequencing input: peripheral blood mononuclear cells. The receptors stem from a person aged 18 to 70 in good health.

Many counts were recorded for this clone. The observed sequence ends 3 residues before the CDR3 terminus, with the missing tail filled in from the germline J gene. V is TRBV30 and J is TRBJ2-3; tentatively, D is TRBD1 or TRBD2 (6 bases each). Germline values: CDR1 GTSNPN, CDR2 SVGIG (reference sequence). V lost 0 bases, J lost 3 bases, and 16 bases lay in between. The CDR3 spans 16 residues. The CDR3 bases that were read are TGTGCCTGGAGTGTAGGTCCCCAGGGGAGGACAGATACG. Translation: CAWSVGPQGRTDT. The full CDR3 protein is CAWSVGPQGRTDTQYF.

This clone was seen at least ten times. The read ends 3 residues shy of where the CDR3 ends; the end is completed using the germline J gene. This specimen includes other DNA sequences encoding the same CDR3. The chain recombines TRBV7-9 with TRBJ1-5; unclear D gene. The germline V gene has CDR1 SEHNR and CDR2 FQNEAQ (reference sequence). This CDR3 has 12 amino acids. V was trimmed by 1 base and J by 6 bases, leaving 4 bases between them. CDR3 sequence reads: CASSLEGQPQHF. The sequenced part of the CDR3 DNA is TGTGCCAGCAGCTTAGAAGGTCAGCCC. Full variable domain (remainder filled in from reference TRBV7-9 and TRBJ1-5): DTGVSQNPRHKITKRGQNVTFRCDPISEHNRLYWYRQTLGQGPEFLTYFQNEAQLEKSRLLSDRFSAERPKGSFSTLEIQRTEQGDSAMYLCASSLEGQPQHFGDGTRLSIL.

This clone occurred many times. The read ends 3 residues shy of where the CDR3 ends; the end is completed using the germline J gene. The chain has TRBV19 and TRBJ1-1, with unresolved D. With 7 bases removed from V and 1 base from J, the gap between germline ends came to 7 bases. Per germline, CDR1 LNHDA and CDR2 SQIVND (reference sequence). The CDR3 is 12 residues long. CDR3 sequence: CASISRNTEAFF. The sequenced part of the CDR3 DNA is TGTGCCAGTATCTCCAGGAACACTGAA.

This clone was counted ten times or more. The CDR3 bases that were read are TGTGCCAGCAGTTTACTACAGGTCAGCGAGACC. Amino acids: CASSLLQVSET. The entire CDR3 protein reads CASSLLQVSETQYF. The chain uses TRBV7-2 and TRBJ2-5, with D maybe TRBD1 (5 bases). Read data end 3 residues before the CDR3 end; the end is taken from the germline J gene. The germline V gene has CDR1 SGHTA and CDR2 FQGNSA. The CDR3 consists of 14 residues. V dropped 6 bases and J dropped 5 bases, with 16 bases sitting between them.

Ten or more counts support this clone. The read halts 3 residues ahead of the CDR3 end, with the missing end drawn from the germline J gene. The genes are TRBV27 and TRBJ1-1; 8 bases agree with TRBD1. Germline CDR1 reads MNHEY; CDR2 reads SMNVEV (reference sequence). This CDR3 spans 16 amino acids. V shed 4 bases, J shed 5 bases, and the junction held 12 bases outside the gene matches. The CDR3: CASSSYYGQGGTEAFF. The covered CDR3 bases are TGTGCCAGCAGTTCCTATTACGGACAGGGTGGAACTGAA.

With regard to this clone: The read finishes 3 residues shy of the CDR3 end, and the germline J gene is used to complete it. The rearrangement uses TRBV7-9 and TRBJ1-2; TRBD1 matches at 12 bases. Germline assignment: CDR1 SEHNR and CDR2 FQNEAQ (reference sequence). This CDR3 region has 15 residues. This CDR3 is CASSLASGTGGDYTF. CDR3 DNA, as far as it was read: TGTGCCAGCAGCTTAGCCTCCGGGACAGGGGGCGAC. Filled out from reference TRBV7-9 and TRBJ1-2, the complete variable domain reads DTGVSQNPRHKITKRGQNVTFRCDPISEHNRLYWYRQTLGQGPEFLTYFQNEAQLEKSRLLSDRFSAERPKGSFSTLEIQRTEQGDSAMYLCASSLASGTGGDYTFGSGTRLTVV.

At least ten counts were recorded for this clone. The observed sequence ends 3 residues before the CDR3 terminus, with the missing tail filled in from the germline J gene. The gene calls are TRBV20-1 and TRBJ2-5; the match to TRBD2 covers 8 bases. The CDR3 is made up of 15 amino acids. Losses at the gene ends were 5 bases for V and 4 bases for J; bases not matched to a gene: 12. Looked up from germline, CDR1 is DFQATT and CDR2 is SNEGSKA (reference sequence). The part of the CDR3 DNA that was read is TGCAGTGCTCGCCGCGGGACTAGTGGCGCAGAGACC. Its protein is CSARRGTSGAET. The entire CDR3 protein is CSARRGTSGAETQYF.

In regard to this clone: The read comes to an end 3 residues before the CDR3 does, leaving the germline J gene to fill in the end. The V gene is TRBV30, the J gene TRBJ2-4; 7 bases are a match to TRBD1. Germline CDR1 and CDR2: GTSNPN and SVGIG (reference sequence). This CDR3 spans 16 amino acids. The CDR3 DNA, read in part, is TGTGCCTGGAGGAGGAAAGGGGGCGTTTCGATCTATGGT. Protein product: CAWRRKGGVSIYG. The full-length CDR3 reads as CAWRRKGGVSIYGQYF.

At least ten counts were recorded for this clone. The read gets to within 3 residues of the CDR3 end, and the germline J gene fills in the rest. The V call is TRBV19, the J call TRBJ1-1; 8 nucleotides agree with TRBD1. From germline, CDR1 is LNHDA and CDR2 SQIVND (reference sequence). The CDR3 is 13 residues long. Here the CDR3 reads CASSIQGAPKAFF. Incomplete CDR3 DNA: TGTGCCAGTAGTATACAGGGGGCGCCCAAA.

This clone was found many times. The read ends 3 residues shy of where the CDR3 ends; the end is completed using the germline J gene. The V gene is TRBV7-8, the J gene TRBJ2-2; D possibly corresponds to TRBD2 (5 bases). Trimming pared 0 bases from V and 4 bases from J, leaving 12 bases between. The CDR3 has 16 residues. The germline V gene has CDR1 SGHVS and CDR2 FQNEAQ. The sequenced part of the CDR3 DNA is TGTGCCAGCAGCTTAGCGGACTCTCCGAGCACCGGGGAG. It is translated as CASSLADSPSTGE. The entire CDR3 is CASSLADSPSTGELFF.

This clone appeared many times. The read gets to within 3 residues of the CDR3 end, and the germline J gene fills in the rest. J is TRBJ1-2 and V is TRBV19; possibly TRBD1 for D (6 bases). The V and J ends lost 6 bases and 3 bases respectively, with 14 bases between them. CDR1 and CDR2 from the germline V gene are LNHDA and SQIVND (reference sequence). CDR3 length equals 14 residues. CDR3 sequence: CASRSRGRDYGYTF. Incomplete CDR3 DNA: TGTGCCAGTAGGAGCAGGGGAAGAGACTATGGC.

This clone has a count of ten or more. Read sequence stops 3 residues before the CDR3 end, and the germline J gene provides the missing end. This chain connects TRBV30 to TRBJ2-5; TRBD2 matches 9 bases. CDR1 and CDR2 (germline): GTSNPN, SVGIG (reference sequence). Trimming took 4 bases from V and 5 from J; bases not matched to a gene: 11. The CDR3 runs to 15 residues. The DNA read from the CDR3 is TGTGCCTGGAAGGCCCGCGGGGGGGCGGAGGAGACC. Its protein is CAWKARGGAEET. From start to end, the CDR3 is CAWKARGGAEETQYF.

This clone was observed at least ten times. At one of its ends the junction is not consistent with the germline gene, which may arise from a read error. The read terminates 3 residues before the CDR3 end, so the remaining end is supplied by the germline J gene. The chain uses TRBV10-1 and TRBJ1-1, with a tentative D call TRBD1 (6 bases). Germline-derived CDR1 and CDR2 are WNHNN and SYGVQD (reference sequence). The CDR3 spans 15 residues. CDR3 DNA, as far as it was read: TGCGCCAGCAGTGACCCAGATCAGGGGAACCCTGAA. Protein sequence: CASSDPDQGNPE. The complete CDR3 protein is CASSDPDQGNPEAFF.

This clone was observed many times. The CDR3 region is CASSAGTGRSPLHF. The CDR3 bases that were read are TGTGCCAGCAGCGCCGGGACAGGGCGTTCACCC. The chain joins TRBV2 to TRBJ1-6; 9 positions agree with TRBD1. The read stops 3 residues short of the end of the CDR3; the missing end is completed from the germline J gene. Germline V gene lookup returns CDR1 SNHLY and CDR2 FYNNEI. The CDR3 is 14 residues long. V lost 6 bases to trimming and J lost 9 bases; unmatched junction nucleotides: 6.

Note on this clone: Read sequence stops 3 residues before the CDR3 end, and the germline J gene provides the missing end. The V call is TRBV20-1, the J call TRBJ2-7; possibly TRBD1 for D (6 bases). The CDR3 sequence is 11 residues long. V lost 4 bases, J lost 6 bases, and 10 bases lay in between. The germline CDR1 and CDR2 sequences are DFQATT and SNEGSKA (reference sequence). This CDR3 is CSANAGAEQYF. Partial CDR3 DNA: TGCAGTGCTAATGCAGGGGCCGAG.

As concerns this clone: The read comes to an end 3 residues before the CDR3 does, leaving the germline J gene to fill in the end. J is TRBJ1-1 and V is TRBV18, with D unclear. Germline lookup yields CDR1 KGHSH and CDR2 LQKENI. The V gene lost 3 bases and the J gene lost 4 bases, with 12 bases spanning the gap. The CDR3 covers 14 residues. This chain's CDR3 is CASSPMGLGTEAFF. Incomplete CDR3 DNA: TGTGCCAGCTCACCCATGGGCTTAGGCACTGAA.

This clone has only a few counts. Read coverage stops 3 residues before the CDR3 terminus; the germline J gene supplies the remainder. This chain joins TRBV19 and TRBJ1-2; 8 positions match TRBD1. The CDR3 covers 13 residues. The V gene's germline CDR1 is LNHDA and CDR2 SQIVND (reference sequence). The CDR3 protein is CASSMTGDNDYTF. The CDR3 DNA, read in part, is TGTGCCAGTAGTATGACAGGGGACAATGAC. Full variable domain (missing parts from reference TRBV19 and TRBJ1-2): DGGITQSPKYLFRKEGQNVTLSCEQNLNHDAMYWYRQDPGQGLRLIYYSQIVNDFQKGDIAEGYSVSREKKESFPLTVTSAQKNPTAFYLCASSMTGDNDYTFGSGTRLTVV.

The table lists this clone with many counts. The read comes to an end 3 residues before the CDR3 does, leaving the germline J gene to fill in the end. This chain links TRBV5-1 with TRBJ1-4; D is uncertain. V was clipped by 0 bases and J by 0 bases, with 9 bases between them. The CDR3 runs to 16 residues. Per germline, CDR1 SGHRS and CDR2 YFSETQ. The CDR3 loop reads CASSLAIQSTNEKLFF. The part of the CDR3 DNA that was read is TGCGCCAGCAGCTTGGCCATACAGTCAACTAATGAAAAA.

The table lists this clone with many counts. The read gets to within 3 residues of the CDR3 end, and the germline J gene fills in the rest. The chain has TRBV6-4 and TRBJ2-3, with 11 bases matching TRBD1. There are 15 residues in the CDR3. Germline CDR1 reads MRHNA; CDR2 reads SNTAGT. Losses at the gene ends were 0 bases for V and 4 bases for J; bases not matched to a gene: 0. The CDR3 bases that were read are TGTGCCAGCAGTGACTCGGGACAGGGGGCAGATACG. Its protein product is CASSDSGQGADT. The whole CDR3 protein reads CASSDSGQGADTQYF.

This clone appeared many times. The CDR3 reads CASSLVQRRETQYF. CDR3 bases read: TGTGCCAGCAGCTTGGTCCAGCGCCGGGAGACC. This chain joins TRBV5-6 and TRBJ2-5; D call uncertain. The CDR3 is cut off 3 residues early in the read; its end comes from the germline J gene. The CDR3 totals 14 residues. Germline CDR1 and CDR2: SGHDT and YYEEEE. Trimming stripped 0 bases from V and 5 bases from J, with 11 bases between.

This clone turned up a few times. The germline gene is not matched at one end of the junction; a read error may be the cause. The read terminates 3 residues ahead of where the CDR3 ends, so the germline J gene completes it. The rearrangement links TRBV7-9 to TRBJ1-5; D uncertain. This CDR3 has 15 residues. Germline V CDR1 and CDR2: SEHNR, FQNEAQ (reference sequence). The sequenced part of the CDR3 DNA is TGTTCCAGCAGCTTAGTCATTCAGGAGGGTCGGCCC. Encoded protein: CSSSLVIQEGRP. The CDR3 in its entirety is CSSSLVIQEGRPQHF.

There are many counts of this clone. The junction and the germline gene differ at one end; a read error may be behind it. With the read ending 3 residues before the CDR3 end, the germline J gene is used to fill in that end. This same CDR3 is encoded by further DNA sequences in the sample. The rearrangement links TRBV4-2 to TRBJ1-2; 10 positions agree with TRBD1. Looked up from germline, CDR1 is LGHNA and CDR2 is YNFKEQ. The CDR3 contains 15 residues. The part of the CDR3 DNA that was read is TGTGCCAGCAGCCCCCGAGGACAGGGGGACTATGGA. This codes for CASSPRGQGDYG. The whole CDR3 is CASSPRGQGDYGYTF.

This clone was detected ten times or more. CDR3: CASSIGGTANTEAFF. The sequenced CDR3 bases are TGTGCCAGTAGTATAGGCGGGACAGCGAACACTGAA. The chain joins TRBV19 to TRBJ1-1; 7 bases map to TRBD1. The read ends 3 residues shy of where the CDR3 ends; the end is completed using the germline J gene. The CDR3 runs to 15 residues. Germline CDR1 LNHDA, CDR2 SQIVND (reference sequence). J lost 1 base, V lost 1 base, and 3 bases had no gene match.

This clone was picked up many times. The missing CDR3 end, 3 residues past where the read stops, is filled in from the germline J gene. This chain uses TRBV3-1 (or the pseudogene TRBV3-2) with TRBJ2-1, with 11 bases identical to TRBD2. J was trimmed by 4 bases and V by 3 bases; bases with no gene match: 2. Germline CDR1 LGHDT, CDR2 YNNKEL (reference sequence). This CDR3 region has 15 residues. The sequenced CDR3 bases are TGTGCCAGCAGCCAGGGACTAGCGGAATACAATGAG. Its translation: CASSQGLAEYNE. The whole CDR3 is CASSQGLAEYNEQFF.

This clone turned up a few times. The CDR3 goes on 3 residues after the read ends, and that part is filled in from the germline J gene. The rearrangement joins TRBV19 to TRBJ1-2, with D uncertain. Per the germline V gene, CDR1 is LNHDA and CDR2 is SQIVND (reference sequence). The CDR3 runs to 17 residues. CDR3 DNA, as far as it was read: TGTGCCAGTAGCCGAGGACTAGCGGGAGGGAGCTCCTACGAC. Translation gives CASSRGLAGGSSYD. The CDR3 as a whole reads CASSRGLAGGSSYDYTF. The variable domain in full, completed from reference TRBV19 and TRBJ1-2, reads DGGITQSPKYLFRKEGQNVTLSCEQNLNHDAMYWYRQDPGQGLRLIYYSQIVNDFQKGDIAEGYSVSREKKESFPLTVTSAQKNPTAFYLCASSRGLAGGSSYDYTFGSGTRLTVV.